This record looks at one T cell receptor beta chain sequence and its context. In the original workflow: Estimation of nucleated cell counts was performed using reference gene primer amplification. Clones were read by immunoSEQ multiplex PCR, and TCRdb kept only the in-frame ones, dropping some. V and J calls plus clone size are reproduced from that table; the DNA served to infer D and trimming. The sample has 110,000 to 150,000 clones, about 86% seen once. These data originate in a study of blood T cell repertoires in COVID-19. Study in general: Some COVID-19 samples were acute and others convalescent; all came from the United States, Italy and Spain. PBMCs, B-cell-depleted T cells, or T cells were the source of the cDNA or gDNA that made up the material.

Germline-derived CDR1 and CDR2 are ENHRY and SYGVKD. V trimming: 7 bases; J trimming: 8 bases; junction bases outside the gene matches: 13. CDR3 length equals 14 residues. The receptor was derived from a woman aged 55-70 years with acute or convalescent COVID-19. The chain links TRBV10-3 to TRBJ1-2; 7 bases fit TRBD1. The sample comprised peripheral blood. The CDR3 sequence: CAITGQALLGGYTF. The CDR3 DNA reads as TGTGCCATCACCGGACAGGCCCTGTTGGGGGGCTACACCTTC.